This T cell receptor beta chain was found in a study of T cell responses to AZD1222 COVID-19 vaccine. Findings and caveats of the study: Targets within unmutated variant regions were reportedly found for nearly half of spike-specific TCRs. Donors were mostly white British, more females; clonal diversity possibly underestimated.

CDR3 length: 14 amino acids. CDR1 is LNHDA, CDR2 SQIVND, per germline (reference sequence). Trimming took off 5 bases at V and 5 bases at J, with 14 bases between the two ends. Libraries were prepared by immunoSEQ multiplex PCR; TCRdb keeps only in-frame clonotypes and omits some of them. The table includes about 220,000 clones, 90% to 95% detected once. Regarding this clone: No antigen is known for it.

The TCR comes from an adult in good health. The chain employs TRBV19 and TRBJ2-3; no reliable D call. The material sequenced was peripheral blood, taken on day 0 of MenACWY control vaccination. The CDR3 DNA reads TGTGCCAGTAGTCTTGTTGGAGTGGGAGATACGCAGTATTTT. Translated, it gives CASSLVGVGDTQYF.